This T cell receptor (beta chain) was retrieved from a study of T cells after yellow fever vaccination. Study background: Fractions containing few cells were prepared with SMART-Seq v4 Ultra Low Input.

The 5'RACE template-switching step produced TCR cDNA and added a universal primer site and UMIs. TCRdb used MiXCR to reprocess the 5' RACE reads, holding one entry per CDR3 protein. The data hold about 240,000 distinct CDR3 sequences, with 6.9% observed a single time. The CDR3 spans 12 residues. With V trimmed by 6 bases and J by 7 bases, 4 bases remained unmatched. Study observations and caveats: A minor fraction of clonotypes spanned both CD4 and CD8 compartments.

This clonotype came up many times. The antigen is undetermined. The TCR comes from a man aged 25-45 years who received the YFV17D yellow fever vaccine. The sample here was CD4+ T cells sorted from PBMCs, taken 15 days after the yellow fever booster vaccination. The V and J genes are TRBV12-3 or TRBV12-4 and TRBJ1-2, with TRBD1 identical over 8 bases. CDR3 bases: TGTGCCAGCAGGGGGACAGGACTTGGCTACACCTTC. This sequence encodes CASRGTGLGYTF.